The rows below give T cell receptor beta chains drawn from one sample of a study of T cell responses to AZD1222 COVID-19 vaccine. The data were produced by immunoSEQ multiplex PCR, yet TCRdb's version contains in-frame clones alone and is incomplete. This sample has about 190,000 clones, with roughly 93% found just once. This material consisted of peripheral blood, taken on day 0 of AZD1222 vaccination. These TCRs come from an adult in good health. Both conserved end residues are part of each CDR3. Fields, in order: J gene, clone size, V gene, D gene, CDR3 length, CDR3 protein, CDR3 DNA. A D gene is named only where the DNA matches it firmly. Expanded clones get a size class; other rows say once, few or many, or leave the size out.

j_gene: TRBJ1-1
abundance: NA
v_gene: TRBV7-9
d_gene: NA
len: 15
CDR3aa: CASSSPGQKNTEAFF
CDR3nt: TGTGCCAGCAGCTCCCCTGGACAGAAGAACACTGAAGCTTTCTTT

j_gene: TRBJ1-1
abundance: NA
v_gene: TRBV9
d_gene: NA
len: 15
CDR3aa: CASSLTAGENTEAFF
CDR3nt: TGTGCCAGCAGCTTGACAGCCGGGGAGAACACTGAAGCTTTCTTT

j_gene: TRBJ2-5
abundance: NA
v_gene: TRBV27
d_gene: TRBD2
len: 14
CDR3aa: CASSLGLGEETQYF
CDR3nt: TGTGCCAGCAGTTTGGGACTAGGAGAAGAGACCCAGTACTTC

j_gene: TRBJ2-7
abundance: NA
v_gene: TRBV11-2
d_gene: TRBD2
len: 14
CDR3aa: CASSLGGGSYEQYF
CDR3nt: TGTGCCAGCAGCTTAGGCGGGGGATCCTACGAGCAGTACTTC

j_gene: TRBJ2-7
abundance: once
v_gene: TRBV11-2
d_gene: NA
len: 19
CDR3aa: CASSLKSRGAGTKSYEQYF
CDR3nt: TGTGCCAGCAGCTTAAAGTCTAGGGGGGCCGGGACAAAATCCTACGAGCAGTACTTC

j_gene: TRBJ2-3
abundance: NA
v_gene: TRBV19
d_gene: TRBD2
len: 14
CDR3aa: CATAGVSHTDTQYF
CDR3nt: TGTGCCACCGCGGGAGTATCACACACAGATACGCAGTATTTT

j_gene: TRBJ2-7
abundance: NA
v_gene: TRBV28
d_gene: NA
len: 13
CDR3aa: CASSLGTSYEQYF
CDR3nt: TGTGCCAGCAGTTTAGGGACCTCCTACGAGCAGTACTTC

j_gene: TRBJ2-3
abundance: NA
v_gene: TRBV19
d_gene: NA
len: 16
CDR3aa: CASSLASASATDTQYF
CDR3nt: TGTGCCAGTAGCCTTGCATCGGCCTCTGCCACAGATACGCAGTATTTT

j_gene: TRBJ2-7
abundance: NA
v_gene: TRBV5-5
d_gene: NA
len: 14
CDR3aa: CASSLRTNTYEQYF
CDR3nt: TGTGCCAGCAGCCTAAGGACAAATACCTACGAGCAGTACTTC

j_gene: TRBJ2-7
abundance: NA
v_gene: TRBV15
d_gene: NA
len: 13
CDR3aa: CATSRVGYYEQYF
CDR3nt: TGTGCCACCAGCAGGGTCGGATACTACGAGCAGTACTTC

j_gene: TRBJ2-5
abundance: NA
v_gene: TRBV28
d_gene: TRBD1
len: 15
CDR3aa: CASSLPGQGGETQYF
CDR3nt: TGTGCCAGCAGTTTGCCGGGACAGGGGGGAGAGACCCAGTACTTC

j_gene: TRBJ1-5
abundance: once
v_gene: TRBV27
d_gene: NA
len: 19
CDR3aa: CASSLGSYVSGDSNQPQHF
CDR3nt: TGTGCCAGCAGTTTGGGGTCGTACGTATCAGGGGATAGCAATCAGCCCCAGCATTTT

j_gene: TRBJ1-1
abundance: NA
v_gene: TRBV13
d_gene: NA
len: 12
CDR3aa: CASSSFRTEAFF
CDR3nt: TGTGCCAGCAGCTCGTTTCGGACTGAAGCTTTCTTT

j_gene: TRBJ1-2
abundance: NA
v_gene: TRBV3-1/TRBV3-2
d_gene: NA
len: 17
CDR3aa: CASSQDGGDLLDYGYTF
CDR3nt: TGTGCCAGCAGCCAAGATGGTGGGGACCTACTTGACTATGGCTACACCTTC

j_gene: TRBJ1-2
abundance: NA
v_gene: TRBV9
d_gene: TRBD1
len: 14
CDR3aa: CASSVGQGGHGYTF
CDR3nt: TGTGCCAGCAGCGTAGGGCAGGGGGGTCATGGCTACACCTTC